These T cell receptor beta chains were read from a single sample in a study of CD8 T cells in ankylosing spondylitis. One entry per CDR3 protein, called by TCRdb with MiXCR from the 5' RACE reads. The sample includes 150,000 to 200,000 distinct CDR3 sequences, around a tenth of them seen just once. The sequencing sample was made of blood, either unsorted or a sorted T cell fraction (not recorded which). The receptor set was obtained from a female donor with ankylosing spondylitis or in good health (not recorded which). The CDR3 runs from the conserved cysteine through the conserved F or W. Fields, in order: CDR3 protein, CDR3 DNA, V gene, clone size, D gene, J gene. A D gene is named only where the DNA matches it firmly. Expanded clones are given a class, and other clones once, few, many or no size at all.

cdr3_aa: CSAKTSGRRAGELFF
cdr3_nt: TGCAGTGCTAAAACTAGCGGGAGAAGGGCCGGGGAGCTGTTTTTT
v_call: TRBV20-1
clone_size: many
d_call: TRBD2
j_call: TRBJ2-2

cdr3_aa: CASSADWQQFF
cdr3_nt: TGCGCCAGCAGCGCAGACTGGCAGCAGTTCTTC
v_call: TRBV10-2
clone_size: NA
d_call: NA
j_call: TRBJ2-1

cdr3_aa: CASSLGALSIQPQHF
cdr3_nt: TGTGCCAGCAGTTTGGGGGCTTTGTCAATTCAGCCCCAGCATTTT
v_call: TRBV12-3/TRBV12-4
clone_size: few
d_call: NA
j_call: TRBJ1-5

cdr3_aa: CASSSLGQDHEQFF
cdr3_nt: TGTGCCAGCAGTTCCCTTGGACAGGACCATGAGCAGTTCTTC
v_call: TRBV2
clone_size: NA
d_call: TRBD1
j_call: TRBJ2-1

cdr3_aa: CASSSLQRGRAEAFF
cdr3_nt: TGTGCCAGCAGTTCACTGCAGCGGGGTAGGGCTGAAGCTTTCTTT
v_call: TRBV11-3
clone_size: few
d_call: NA
j_call: TRBJ1-1

cdr3_aa: CASGGSQTVSYNEQFF
cdr3_nt: TGTGCCAGCGGAGGCTCCCAGACCGTCTCCTACAATGAGCAGTTCTTC
v_call: TRBV7-6
clone_size: few
d_call: NA
j_call: TRBJ2-1

cdr3_aa: CASSVAPGIHEQYF
cdr3_nt: NA
v_call: TRBV21-1
clone_size: NA
d_call: NA
j_call: TRBJ2-7

cdr3_aa: CASSLGSSAGGYTF
cdr3_nt: TGTGCCAGCAGCTTAGGGTCGTCTGCGGGCGGCTACACCTTC
v_call: TRBV7-8
clone_size: few
d_call: NA
j_call: TRBJ1-2

cdr3_aa: CASSFDGNGETQYF
cdr3_nt: TGTGCCAGCAGCTTTGACGGGAATGGGGAGACCCAGTACTTC
v_call: TRBV5-6
clone_size: few
d_call: NA
j_call: TRBJ2-5

cdr3_aa: CAWTPLREAFF
cdr3_nt: TGTGCCTGGACTCCCCTCCGTGAAGCTTTCTTT
v_call: TRBV30
clone_size: NA
d_call: NA
j_call: TRBJ1-1

cdr3_aa: CASSLVIGNTEAFF
cdr3_nt: TGTGCCAGCAGTTTAGTTATAGGGAACACTGAAGCTTTCTTT
v_call: TRBV12-3/TRBV12-4
clone_size: many
d_call: NA
j_call: TRBJ1-1

cdr3_aa: CASSLSDEQFF
cdr3_nt: TGCGCCAGCAGCTTATCAGATGAGCAGTTCTTC
v_call: TRBV5-1
clone_size: many
d_call: NA
j_call: TRBJ2-1

cdr3_aa: CASSLTAGTSSNEQYF
cdr3_nt: TGTGCCAGCAGCCTTACCGCCGGGACTAGTAGCAACGAGCAGTACTTC
v_call: TRBV7-9
clone_size: NA
d_call: TRBD2
j_call: TRBJ2-7

cdr3_aa: CSARDSPGLDTYNEQFF
cdr3_nt: TGCAGTGCTAGAGACTCCCCGGGACTAGATACCTACAATGAGCAGTTCTTC
v_call: TRBV20-1
clone_size: NA
d_call: TRBD2
j_call: TRBJ2-1

cdr3_aa: CASSYDLAGAPQETQYF
cdr3_nt: TGTGCCAGCAGTTACGACCTAGCGGGAGCACCTCAAGAGACCCAGTACTTC
v_call: TRBV6-2/TRBV6-3
clone_size: NA
d_call: TRBD2
j_call: TRBJ2-5

cdr3_aa: CAATGERDVNEQFF
cdr3_nt: TGTGCCGCGACCGGCGAACGGGATGTCAATGAGCAGTTCTTC
v_call: TRBV15
clone_size: few
d_call: NA
j_call: TRBJ2-1

cdr3_aa: CASSPRTSGRYEQYF
cdr3_nt: TGTGCCAGCAGCCCTAGGACTAGCGGGAGATACGAGCAGTACTTC
v_call: TRBV4-2
clone_size: many
d_call: TRBD2
j_call: TRBJ2-7

cdr3_aa: CSASSLWGDRVLNEQFF
cdr3_nt: TGCAGTGCTAGTTCTTTATGGGGAGACAGGGTCCTCAATGAGCAGTTCTTC
v_call: TRBV20-1
clone_size: NA
d_call: TRBD1
j_call: TRBJ2-1

cdr3_aa: CASLELAGGLNEQFF
cdr3_nt: TGTGCCAGCCTGGAGCTAGCGGGAGGTCTCAATGAGCAGTTCTTC
v_call: TRBV2
clone_size: many
d_call: TRBD2
j_call: TRBJ2-1

cdr3_aa: CASSSRPLDEAFF
cdr3_nt: TGCGCCAGCAGCTCCAGGCCTTTGGATGAAGCTTTCTTT
v_call: TRBV5-1
clone_size: few
d_call: NA
j_call: TRBJ1-1

cdr3_aa: CASSVLAASYEQYF
cdr3_nt: TGTGCCAGCAGTGTGCTAGCGGCCTCCTACGAGCAGTACTTC
v_call: TRBV7-9
clone_size: NA
d_call: TRBD2
j_call: TRBJ2-7

cdr3_aa: CSAWRENEQFF
cdr3_nt: TGCAGTGCCTGGCGGGAGAATGAGCAGTTCTTC
v_call: TRBV20-1
clone_size: NA
d_call: TRBD2
j_call: TRBJ2-1